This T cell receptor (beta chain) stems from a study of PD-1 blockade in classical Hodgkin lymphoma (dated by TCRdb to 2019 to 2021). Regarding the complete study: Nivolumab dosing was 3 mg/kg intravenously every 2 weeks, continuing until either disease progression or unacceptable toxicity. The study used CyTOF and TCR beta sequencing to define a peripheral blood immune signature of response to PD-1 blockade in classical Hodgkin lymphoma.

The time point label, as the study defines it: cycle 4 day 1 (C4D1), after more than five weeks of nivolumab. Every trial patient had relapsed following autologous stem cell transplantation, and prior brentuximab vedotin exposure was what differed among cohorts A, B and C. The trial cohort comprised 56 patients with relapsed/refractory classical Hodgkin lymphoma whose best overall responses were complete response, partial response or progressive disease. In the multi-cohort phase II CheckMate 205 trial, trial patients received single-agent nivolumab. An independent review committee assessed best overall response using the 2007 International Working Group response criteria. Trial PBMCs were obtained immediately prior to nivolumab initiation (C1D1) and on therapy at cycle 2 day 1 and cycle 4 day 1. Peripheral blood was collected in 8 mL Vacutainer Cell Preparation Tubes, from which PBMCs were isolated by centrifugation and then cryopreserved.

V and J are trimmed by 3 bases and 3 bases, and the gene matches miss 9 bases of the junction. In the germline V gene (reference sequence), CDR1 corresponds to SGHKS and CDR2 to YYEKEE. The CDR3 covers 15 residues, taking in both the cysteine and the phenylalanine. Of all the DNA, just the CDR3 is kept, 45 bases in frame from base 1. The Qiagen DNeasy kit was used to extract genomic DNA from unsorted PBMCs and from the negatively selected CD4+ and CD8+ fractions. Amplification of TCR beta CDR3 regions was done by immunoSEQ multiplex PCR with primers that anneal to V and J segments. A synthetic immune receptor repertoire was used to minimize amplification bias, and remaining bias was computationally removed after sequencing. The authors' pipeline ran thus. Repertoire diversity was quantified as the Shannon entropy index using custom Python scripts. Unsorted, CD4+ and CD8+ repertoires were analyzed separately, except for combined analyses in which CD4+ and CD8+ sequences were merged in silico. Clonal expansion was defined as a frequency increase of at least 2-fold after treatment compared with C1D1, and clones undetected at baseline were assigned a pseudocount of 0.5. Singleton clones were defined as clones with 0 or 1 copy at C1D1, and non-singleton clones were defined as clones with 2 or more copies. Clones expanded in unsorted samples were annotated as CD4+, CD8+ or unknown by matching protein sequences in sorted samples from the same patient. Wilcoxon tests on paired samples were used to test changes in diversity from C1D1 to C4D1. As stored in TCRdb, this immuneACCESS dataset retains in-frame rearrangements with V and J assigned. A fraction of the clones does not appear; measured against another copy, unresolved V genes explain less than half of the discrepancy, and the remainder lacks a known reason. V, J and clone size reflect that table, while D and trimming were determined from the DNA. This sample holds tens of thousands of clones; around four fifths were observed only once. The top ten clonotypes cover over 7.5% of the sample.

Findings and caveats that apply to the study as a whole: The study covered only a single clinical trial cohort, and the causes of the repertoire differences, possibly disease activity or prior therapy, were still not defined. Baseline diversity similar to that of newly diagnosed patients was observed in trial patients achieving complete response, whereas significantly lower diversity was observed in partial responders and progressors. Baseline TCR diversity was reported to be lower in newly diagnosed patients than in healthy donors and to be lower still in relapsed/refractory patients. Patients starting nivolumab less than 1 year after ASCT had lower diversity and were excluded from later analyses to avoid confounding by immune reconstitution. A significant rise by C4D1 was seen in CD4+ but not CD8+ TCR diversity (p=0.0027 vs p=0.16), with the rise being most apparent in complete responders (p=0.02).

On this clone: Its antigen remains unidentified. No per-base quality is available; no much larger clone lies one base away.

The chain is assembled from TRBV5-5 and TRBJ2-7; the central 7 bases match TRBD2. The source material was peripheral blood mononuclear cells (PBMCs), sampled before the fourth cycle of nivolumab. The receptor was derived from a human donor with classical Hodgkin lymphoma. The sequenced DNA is TGTGCCAGCAGCTCCAAGGAGGCGGGAGTCTACGAGCAGTACTTC. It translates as CASSSKEAGVYEQYF.